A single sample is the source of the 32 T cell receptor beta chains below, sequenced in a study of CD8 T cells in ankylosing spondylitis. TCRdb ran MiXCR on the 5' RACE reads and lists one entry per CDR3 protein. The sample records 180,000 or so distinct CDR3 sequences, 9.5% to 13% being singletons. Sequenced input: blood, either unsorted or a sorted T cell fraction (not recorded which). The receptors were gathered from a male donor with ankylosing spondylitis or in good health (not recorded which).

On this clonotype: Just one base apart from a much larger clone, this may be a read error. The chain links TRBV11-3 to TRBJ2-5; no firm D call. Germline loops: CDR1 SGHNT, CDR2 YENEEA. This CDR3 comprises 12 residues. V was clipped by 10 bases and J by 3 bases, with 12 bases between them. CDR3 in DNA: TGTGCCAACACCTCCCGGAAAGAGACCCAGTACTTC. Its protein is CANTSRKETQYF.

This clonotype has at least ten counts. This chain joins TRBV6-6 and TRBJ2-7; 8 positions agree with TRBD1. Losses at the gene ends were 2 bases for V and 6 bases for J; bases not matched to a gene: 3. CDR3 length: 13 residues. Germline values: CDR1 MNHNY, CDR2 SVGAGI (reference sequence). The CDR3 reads CASSYGQGTEQYF. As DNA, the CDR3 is TGTGCCAGCAGTTACGGACAGGGAACCGAGCAGTACTTC.

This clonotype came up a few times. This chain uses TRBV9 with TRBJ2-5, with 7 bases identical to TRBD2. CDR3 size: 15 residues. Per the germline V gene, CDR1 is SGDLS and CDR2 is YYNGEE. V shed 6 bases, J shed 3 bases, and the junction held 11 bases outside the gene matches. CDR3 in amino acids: CASTRGRGVEETQYF. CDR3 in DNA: TGTGCCAGCACCCGTGGGAGGGGAGTCGAAGAGACCCAGTACTTC.

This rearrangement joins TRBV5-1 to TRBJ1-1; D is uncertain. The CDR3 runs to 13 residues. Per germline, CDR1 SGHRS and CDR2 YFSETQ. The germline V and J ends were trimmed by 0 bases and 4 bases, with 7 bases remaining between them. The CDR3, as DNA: TGCGCCAGCAGCTTGGTGTTCGGCACTGAAGCTTTCTTT. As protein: CASSLVFGTEAFF.

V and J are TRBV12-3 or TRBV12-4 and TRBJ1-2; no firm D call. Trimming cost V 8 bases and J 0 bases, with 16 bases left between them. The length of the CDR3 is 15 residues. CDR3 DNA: TGTGCCAGCCAGTCCCACGTGGCGGCTAACTATGGCTACACCTTC. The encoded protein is CASQSHVAANYGYTF.

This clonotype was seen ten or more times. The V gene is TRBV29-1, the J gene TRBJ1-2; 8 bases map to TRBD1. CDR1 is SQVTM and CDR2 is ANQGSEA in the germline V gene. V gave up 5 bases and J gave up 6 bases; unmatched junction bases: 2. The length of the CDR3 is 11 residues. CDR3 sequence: CSVRTGNGYTF. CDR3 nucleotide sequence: TGCAGCGTTCGGACAGGGAATGGCTACACCTTC. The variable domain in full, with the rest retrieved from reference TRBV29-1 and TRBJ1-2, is SAVISQKPSRDICQRGTSLTIQCQVDSQVTMMFWYRQQPGQSLTLIATANQGSEATYESGFVIDKFPISRPNLTFSTLTVSNMSPEDSSIYLCSVRTGNGYTFGSGTRLTVV.

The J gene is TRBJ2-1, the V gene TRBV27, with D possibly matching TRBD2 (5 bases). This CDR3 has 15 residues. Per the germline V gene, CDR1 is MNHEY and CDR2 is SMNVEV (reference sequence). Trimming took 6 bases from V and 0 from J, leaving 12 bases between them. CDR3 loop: CASRLGGSSYNEQFF. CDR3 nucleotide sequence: TGTGCCAGCAGACTCGGAGGAAGCTCCTACAATGAGCAGTTCTTC.

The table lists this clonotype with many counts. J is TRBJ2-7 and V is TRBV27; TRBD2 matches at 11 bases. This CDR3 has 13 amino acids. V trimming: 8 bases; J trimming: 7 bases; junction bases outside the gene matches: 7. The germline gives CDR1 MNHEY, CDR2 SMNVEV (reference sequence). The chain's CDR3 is CASRLAGKEEQYF. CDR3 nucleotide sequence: TGTGCCAGCCGACTAGCGGGAAAGGAGGAGCAGTACTTC.

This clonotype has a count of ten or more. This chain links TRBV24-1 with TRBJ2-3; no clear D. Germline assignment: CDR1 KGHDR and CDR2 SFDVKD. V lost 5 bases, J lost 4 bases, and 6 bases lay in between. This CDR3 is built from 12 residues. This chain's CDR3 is CATSGASDTQYF. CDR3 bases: TGTGCCACCAGTGGTGCCTCAGATACGCAGTATTTT.

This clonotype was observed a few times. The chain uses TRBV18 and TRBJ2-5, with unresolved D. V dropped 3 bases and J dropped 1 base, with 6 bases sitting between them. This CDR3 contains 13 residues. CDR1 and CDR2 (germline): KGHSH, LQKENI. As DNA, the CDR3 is TGTGCCAGCTCACCGTTTGGCCAAGAGACCCAGTACTTC. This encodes CASSPFGQETQYF. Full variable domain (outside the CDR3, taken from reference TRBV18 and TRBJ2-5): NAGVMQNPRHLVRRRGQEARLRCSPMKGHSHVYWYRQLPEEGLKFMVYLQKENIIDESGMPKERFSAEFPKEGPSILRIQQVVRGDSAAYFCASSPFGQETQYFGPGTRLLVL.

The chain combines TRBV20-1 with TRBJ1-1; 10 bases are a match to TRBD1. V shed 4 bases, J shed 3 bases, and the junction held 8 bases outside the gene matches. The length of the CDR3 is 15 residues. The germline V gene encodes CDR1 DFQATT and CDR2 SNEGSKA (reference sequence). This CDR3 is CSAKGEDRGDTEAFF. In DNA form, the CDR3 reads TGCAGTGCTAAAGGGGAGGACAGGGGGGACACTGAAGCTTTCTTT.

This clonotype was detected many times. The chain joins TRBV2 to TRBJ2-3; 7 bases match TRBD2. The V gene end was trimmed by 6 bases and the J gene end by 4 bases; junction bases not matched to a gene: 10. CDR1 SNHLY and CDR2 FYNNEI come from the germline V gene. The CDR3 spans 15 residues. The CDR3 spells CASRRLASSPDTQYF. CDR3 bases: TGTGCCAGCAGGCGACTAGCAAGTTCTCCAGATACGCAGTATTTT.

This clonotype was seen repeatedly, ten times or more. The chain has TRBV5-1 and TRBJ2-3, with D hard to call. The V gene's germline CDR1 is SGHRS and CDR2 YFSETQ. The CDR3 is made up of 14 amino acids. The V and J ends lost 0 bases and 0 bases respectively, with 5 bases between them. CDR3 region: CASSLATSTDTQYF. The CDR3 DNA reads TGCGCCAGCAGCTTGGCCACTAGCACAGATACGCAGTATTTT.

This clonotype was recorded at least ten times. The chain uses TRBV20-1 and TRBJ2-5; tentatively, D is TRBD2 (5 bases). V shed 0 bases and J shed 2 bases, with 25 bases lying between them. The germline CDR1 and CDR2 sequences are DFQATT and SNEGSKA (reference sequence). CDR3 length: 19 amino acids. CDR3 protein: CSARDQLAEPGLPQETQYF. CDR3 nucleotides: TGCAGTGCTAGAGATCAATTAGCCGAGCCAGGACTCCCTCAAGAGACCCAGTACTTC.

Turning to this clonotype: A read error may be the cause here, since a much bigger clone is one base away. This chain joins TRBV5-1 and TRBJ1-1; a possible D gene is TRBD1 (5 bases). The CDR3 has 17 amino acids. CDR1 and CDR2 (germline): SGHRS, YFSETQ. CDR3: CANSSSRGGTLNTEAFF. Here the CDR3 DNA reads TGCGCCAACAGCTCGAGCCGAGGAGGGACCCTGAACACTGAAGCTTTCTTT.

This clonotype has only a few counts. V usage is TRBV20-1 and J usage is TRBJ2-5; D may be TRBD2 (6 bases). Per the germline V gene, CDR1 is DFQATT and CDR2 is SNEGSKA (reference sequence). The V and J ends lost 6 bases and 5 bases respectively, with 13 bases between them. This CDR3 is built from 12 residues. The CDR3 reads CSARASVETQYF. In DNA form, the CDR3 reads TGCAGTGCAAGGGCTAGCGTCGAGACCCAGTACTTC.

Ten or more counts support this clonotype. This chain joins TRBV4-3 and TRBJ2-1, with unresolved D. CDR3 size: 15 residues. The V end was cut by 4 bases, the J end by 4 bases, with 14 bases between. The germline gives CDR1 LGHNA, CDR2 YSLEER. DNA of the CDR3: TGCGCCAGCAGCCCGCGTCTAGACAATTACAATGAGCAGTTCTTC. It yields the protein CASSPRLDNYNEQFF.

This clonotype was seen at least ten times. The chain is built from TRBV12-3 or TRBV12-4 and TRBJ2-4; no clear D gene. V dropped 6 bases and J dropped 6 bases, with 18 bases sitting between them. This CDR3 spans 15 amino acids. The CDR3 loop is CASSPAHGKLNIQYF. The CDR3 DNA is TGTGCCAGCAGCCCTGCTCATGGGAAGTTAAACATTCAGTACTTC.

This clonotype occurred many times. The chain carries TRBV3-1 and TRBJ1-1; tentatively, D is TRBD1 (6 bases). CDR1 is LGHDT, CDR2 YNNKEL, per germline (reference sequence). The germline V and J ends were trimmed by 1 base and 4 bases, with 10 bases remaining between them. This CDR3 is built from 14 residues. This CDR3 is CASSQGVGGTEAFF. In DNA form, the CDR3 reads TGTGCCAGCAGCCAAGGGGTAGGGGGCACTGAAGCTTTCTTT. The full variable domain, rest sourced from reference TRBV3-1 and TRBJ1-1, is DTAVSQTPKYLVTQMGNDKSIKCEQNLGHDTMYWYKQDSKKFLKIMFSYNNKELIINETVPNRFSPKSPDKAHLNLHINSLELGDSAVYFCASSQGVGGTEAFFGQGTRLTVV.

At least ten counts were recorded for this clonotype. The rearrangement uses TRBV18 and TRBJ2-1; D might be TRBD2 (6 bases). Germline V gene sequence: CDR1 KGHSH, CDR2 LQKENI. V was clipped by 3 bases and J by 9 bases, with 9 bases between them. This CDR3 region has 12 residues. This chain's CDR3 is CASSPEGAEQFF. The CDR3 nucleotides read TGTGCCAGCTCACCGGAGGGCGCTGAGCAGTTCTTC.

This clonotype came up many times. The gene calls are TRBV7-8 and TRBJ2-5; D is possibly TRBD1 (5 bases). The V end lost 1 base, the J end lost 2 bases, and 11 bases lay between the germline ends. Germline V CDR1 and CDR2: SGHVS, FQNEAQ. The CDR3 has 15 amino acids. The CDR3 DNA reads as TGTGCCAGCAGCTTAGAGGGCAGACAGCAAGAGACCCAGTACTTC. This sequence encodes CASSLEGRQQETQYF.

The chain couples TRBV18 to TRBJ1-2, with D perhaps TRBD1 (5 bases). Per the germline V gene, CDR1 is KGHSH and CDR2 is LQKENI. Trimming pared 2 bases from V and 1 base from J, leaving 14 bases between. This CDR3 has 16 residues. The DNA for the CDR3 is TGTGCCAGCTCACCATCAGGGAACCCGGGTAACTATGGCTACACCTTC. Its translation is CASSPSGNPGNYGYTF.

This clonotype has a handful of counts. This chain's CDR3 is CAISGRQGQVKDYGYTF. The CDR3, as DNA: TGTGCCATCAGCGGGAGACAGGGTCAGGTAAAGGACTATGGCTACACCTTC. V is TRBV10-3 and J is TRBJ1-2, with 7 bases identical to TRBD1. The length of the CDR3 is 17 residues. J lost 3 bases, V lost 6 bases, and 16 bases had no gene match. The germline V gene encodes CDR1 ENHRY and CDR2 SYGVKD.

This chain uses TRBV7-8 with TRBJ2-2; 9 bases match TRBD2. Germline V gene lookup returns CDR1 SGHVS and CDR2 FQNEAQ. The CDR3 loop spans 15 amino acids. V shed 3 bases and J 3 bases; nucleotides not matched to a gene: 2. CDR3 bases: TGTGCCAGCAGCTTCCTAGCGGGGTACACCGGGGAGCTGTTTTTT. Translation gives CASSFLAGYTGELFF.

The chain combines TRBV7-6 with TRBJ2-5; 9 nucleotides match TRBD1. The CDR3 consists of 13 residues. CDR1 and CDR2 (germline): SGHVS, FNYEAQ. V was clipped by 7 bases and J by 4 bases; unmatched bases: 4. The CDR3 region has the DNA TGTGCCAGCAAGGACAGGGGAGGAGAGACCCAGTACTTC. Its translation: CASKDRGGETQYF. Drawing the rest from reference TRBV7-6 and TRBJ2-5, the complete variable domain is GAGVSQSPRYKVTKRGQDVALRCDPISGHVSLYWYRQALGQGPEFLTYFNYEAQQDKSGLPNDRFSAERPEGSISTLTIQRTEQRDSAMYRCASKDRGGETQYFGPGTRLLVL.

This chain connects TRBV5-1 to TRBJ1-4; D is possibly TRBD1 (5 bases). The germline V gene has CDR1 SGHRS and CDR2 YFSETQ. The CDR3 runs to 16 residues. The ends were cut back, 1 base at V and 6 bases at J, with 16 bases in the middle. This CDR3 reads CASSLSGLLRDEKLFF. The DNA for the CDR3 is TGCGCCAGCAGCTTGTCGGGACTTTTGAGGGATGAAAAACTGTTTTTT.

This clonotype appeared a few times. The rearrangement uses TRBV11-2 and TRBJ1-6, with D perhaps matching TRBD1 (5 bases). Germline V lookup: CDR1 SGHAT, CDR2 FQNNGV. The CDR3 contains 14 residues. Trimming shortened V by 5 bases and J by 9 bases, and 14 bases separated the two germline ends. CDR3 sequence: CASSPRDFGSPLHF. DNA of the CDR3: TGTGCCAGCAGCCCTAGGGACTTTGGTTCACCCCTCCACTTT.

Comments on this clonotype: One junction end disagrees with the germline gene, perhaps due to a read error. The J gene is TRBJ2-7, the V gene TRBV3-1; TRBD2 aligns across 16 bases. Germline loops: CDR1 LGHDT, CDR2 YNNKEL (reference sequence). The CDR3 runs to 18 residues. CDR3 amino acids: CASCQVGTSGRAAYEQYF. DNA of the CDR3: TGTGCCAGCTGCCAAGTTGGGACTAGCGGGAGGGCCGCCTACGAGCAGTACTTC.

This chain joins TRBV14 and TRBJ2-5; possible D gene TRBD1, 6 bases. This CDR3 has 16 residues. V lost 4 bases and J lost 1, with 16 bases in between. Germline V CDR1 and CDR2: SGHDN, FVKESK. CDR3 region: CASSPHVGAIQETQYF. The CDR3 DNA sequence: TGTGCCAGCAGCCCCCATGTGGGGGCGATCCAAGAGACCCAGTACTTC.

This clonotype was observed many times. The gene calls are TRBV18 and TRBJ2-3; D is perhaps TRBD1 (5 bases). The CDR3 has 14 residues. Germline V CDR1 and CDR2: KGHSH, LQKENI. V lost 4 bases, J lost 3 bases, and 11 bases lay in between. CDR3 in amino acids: CASSRTRETDTQYF. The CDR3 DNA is TGTGCCAGCTCACGTACCAGGGAAACAGATACGCAGTATTTT.

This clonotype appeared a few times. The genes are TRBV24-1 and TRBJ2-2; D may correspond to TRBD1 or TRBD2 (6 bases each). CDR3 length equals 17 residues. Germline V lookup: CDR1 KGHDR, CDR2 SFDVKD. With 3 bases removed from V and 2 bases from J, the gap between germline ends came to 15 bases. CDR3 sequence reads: CATSDPRTAGNTGELFF. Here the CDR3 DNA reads TGTGCCACCAGTGATCCTCGGACAGCGGGTAACACCGGGGAGCTGTTTTTT.

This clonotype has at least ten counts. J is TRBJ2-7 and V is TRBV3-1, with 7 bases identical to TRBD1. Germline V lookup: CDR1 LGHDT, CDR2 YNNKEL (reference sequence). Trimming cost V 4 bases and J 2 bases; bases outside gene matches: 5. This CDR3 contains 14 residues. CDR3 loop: CASSLGGGPYEQYF. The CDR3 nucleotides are TGTGCCAGCAGCCTAGGGGGCGGACCCTACGAGCAGTACTTC.